The 11 T cell receptor beta chains listed next were all sequenced from one sample in a study of blood T cell repertoires in COVID-19. Generated by immunoSEQ multiplex PCR, the TCRdb table keeps only in-frame clones and is missing some. The sample yields about 100,000 clones, 80% to 95% seen once. The sample was peripheral blood. All receptors come from a man aged 45-65 years with active COVID-19.

CDR3 region: CASSITGPSTDTQYF. The CDR3 DNA follows: TGTGCCAGTAGTATAACAGGCCCTAGCACAGATACGCAGTATTTT. The chain combines TRBV19 with TRBJ2-3, with D maybe TRBD1 (5 bases). The CDR3 runs to 15 residues. The V gene's germline CDR1 is LNHDA and CDR2 SQIVND (reference sequence). V lost 2 bases to trimming and J lost 0 bases, with 9 bases between them.

The CDR3 reads CASSESDRVDEKLFF. The DNA of the CDR3 is TGTGCCAGCAGTGAATCGGACAGGGTAGATGAAAAACTGTTTTTT. This rearrangement joins TRBV25-1 to TRBJ1-4, with 8 positions matching TRBD1. J was trimmed by 6 bases and V by 1 base; bases with no gene match: 4. Per germline, CDR1 MGHDK and CDR2 SYGVNS. There are 15 residues in the CDR3.

In its sample, this clone was seen once. Here the CDR3 reads CASSPRYLSSYEQYF. CDR3 DNA: TGTGCCAGCAGCCCACGGTACCTGAGCTCCTACGAGCAGTACTTC. V gene TRBV5-6 combines with J gene TRBJ2-7; D gene ambiguous. The V end lost 4 bases, the J end lost 0 bases, and 14 bases lay between the germline ends. This CDR3 contains 15 residues. Germline V gives CDR1 SGHDT, CDR2 YYEEEE.

V usage is TRBV19 and J usage is TRBJ1-6; D gene ambiguous. The CDR3 covers 16 residues. CDR1 is LNHDA, CDR2 SQIVND, per germline (reference sequence). With 5 bases removed from V and 7 bases from J, the gap between germline ends came to 18 bases. The CDR3 DNA sequence: TGTGCCAGTAGTCCCTCCCCGAGACTCCAAAATTCACCCCTCCACTTT. This translates into CASSPSPRLQNSPLHF.

This chain links TRBV7-2 with TRBJ2-7; D might be TRBD1 (6 bases). There are 14 residues in the CDR3. The germline CDR1 and CDR2 sequences are SGHTA and FQGNSA. Trimming took 5 bases from V and 3 from J, leaving 14 bases between them. This CDR3 reads CASSQQTGYYEQYF. The DNA of the CDR3 is TGTGCCAGCAGCCAACAGACAGGATACTACGAGCAGTACTTC. The variable domain in full, with the rest retrieved from reference TRBV7-2 and TRBJ2-7, is GAGVSQSPSNKVTEKGKDVELRCDPISGHTALYWYRQSLGQGLEFLIYFQGNSAPDKSGLPSDRFSAERTGGSVSTLTIQRTQQEDSAVYLCASSQQTGYYEQYFGPGTRLTVT.

The chain links TRBV2 to TRBJ2-1; TRBD2 matches at 9 bases. This CDR3 is built from 16 residues. The ends lost 1 base at V and 11 bases at J; junction bases unmatched: 12. The germline V gene has CDR1 SNHLY and CDR2 FYNNEI. The CDR3 nucleotides are TGTGCCAGCAGTGAAGGAACCCGGACTAGCGCGAGCCAGCAGTTCTTC. It encodes CASSEGTRTSASQQFF.

The rearrangement joins TRBV12-3 or TRBV12-4 to TRBJ2-3; no reliable D call. The CDR3 sequence is 12 residues long. The V gene lost 7 bases and the J gene lost 4 bases, with 9 bases spanning the gap. CDR3 DNA sequence: TGTGCCAGCACGAACCGAGCAGATACGCAGTATTTT. This translates into CASTNRADTQYF.

This rearrangement joins TRBV19 to TRBJ2-3; possibly TRBD1 for D (6 bases). The ends were cut back, 4 bases at V and 5 bases at J, with 13 bases in the middle. This CDR3 comprises 14 residues. From germline, CDR1 is LNHDA and CDR2 SQIVND (reference sequence). The CDR3 sequence is CASSNRAVEDTQYF. CDR3 DNA: TGTGCCAGTAGTAACAGGGCGGTCGAAGATACGCAGTATTTT.

The genes are TRBV5-1 and TRBJ1-1; 8 bases align to TRBD1. The CDR3 loop spans 17 amino acids. Germline lookup yields CDR1 SGHRS and CDR2 YFSETQ. The V segment lost 2 bases and the J segment 7 bases; nucleotides outside the gene matches: 16. DNA of the CDR3: TGCGCCAGCAGCTTCGGCAATTCCGGGACAGGAGTACTTGAAGCTTTCTTT. Its translation is CASSFGNSGTGVLEAFF.

The chain uses TRBV7-2 and TRBJ1-6; a possible D gene is TRBD1 (6 bases). V was clipped by 3 bases and J by 10 bases, with 13 bases between them. Germline CDR1 and CDR2: SGHTA and FQGNSA. The CDR3 contains 14 residues. CDR3 protein: CASSFLGAKSPLHF. The CDR3, as DNA: TGTGCCAGCAGCTTCTTGGGGGCGAAGTCACCCCTCCACTTT. Drawing the rest from reference TRBV7-2 and TRBJ1-6, the complete variable domain is GAGVSQSPSNKVTEKGKDVELRCDPISGHTALYWYRQSLGQGLEFLIYFQGNSAPDKSGLPSDRFSAERTGGSVSTLTIQRTQQEDSAVYLCASSFLGAKSPLHFGNGTRLTVT.

The V and J genes are TRBV2 and TRBJ2-1; possible D gene TRBD2, 6 bases. The germline V gene has CDR1 SNHLY and CDR2 FYNNEI. The V end lost 4 bases, the J end lost 2 bases, and 12 bases lay between the germline ends. The CDR3 runs to 15 residues. DNA for the CDR3: TGTGCCAGCAGTGGGGAGCGACTAGCCTACAATGAGCAGTTCTTC. Translated, it gives CASSGERLAYNEQFF.